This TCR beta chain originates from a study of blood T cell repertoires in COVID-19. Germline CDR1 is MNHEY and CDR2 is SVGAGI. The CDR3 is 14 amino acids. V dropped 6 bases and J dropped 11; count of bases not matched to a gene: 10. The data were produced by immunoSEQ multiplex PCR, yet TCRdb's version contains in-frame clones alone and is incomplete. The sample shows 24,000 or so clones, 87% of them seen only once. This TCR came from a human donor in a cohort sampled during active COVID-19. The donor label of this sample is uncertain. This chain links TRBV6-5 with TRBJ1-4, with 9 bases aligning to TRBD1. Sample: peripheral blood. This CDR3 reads CASSVSQGAGKLFF. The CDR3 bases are TGTGCCAGCAGCGTTTCACAGGGGGCAGGGAAACTGTTTTTT.